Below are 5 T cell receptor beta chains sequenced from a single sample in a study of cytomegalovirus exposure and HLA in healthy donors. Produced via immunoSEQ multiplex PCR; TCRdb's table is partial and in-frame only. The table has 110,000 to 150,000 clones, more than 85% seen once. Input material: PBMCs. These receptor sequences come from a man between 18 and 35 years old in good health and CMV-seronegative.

CDR3 loop: CASSLLGQYTNNYGYTF. The CDR3 DNA is TGCGCCAGCAGCCTACTCGGACAGTACACGAATAACTATGGCTACACCTTC. The V call is TRBV5-1, the J call TRBJ1-2; the D gene is possibly TRBD1 (6 bases). Trimming left V 4 bases short and J 1 base short, with 20 bases between. The V gene's germline CDR1 is SGHRS and CDR2 YFSETQ. There are 17 residues in the CDR3. Based on the CDR3 plus reference TRBV5-1 and TRBJ1-2, the full variable domain is KAGVTQTPRYLIKTRGQQVTLSCSPISGHRSVSWYQQTPGQGLQFLFEYFSETQRNKGNFPGRFSGRQFSNSRSEMNVSTLELGDSALYLCASSLLGQYTNNYGYTFGSGTRLTVV.

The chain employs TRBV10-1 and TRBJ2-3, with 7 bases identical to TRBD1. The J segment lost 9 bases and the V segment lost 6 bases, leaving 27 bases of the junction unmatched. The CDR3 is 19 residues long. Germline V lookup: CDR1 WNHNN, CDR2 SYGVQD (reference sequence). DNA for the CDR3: TGCGCCAGCAGCGTCCAGCCTCCGGGGAGACGAGGGGGCATATACACGCAGTATTTT. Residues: CASSVQPPGRRGGIYTQYF.

The DNA for the CDR3 is TGTGCCAGCACCTCAGGGGGCGGAATGAACACTGAAGCTTTCTTT. Amino acids: CASTSGGGMNTEAFF. The chain uses TRBV28 and TRBJ1-1; 8 bases are a match to TRBD1. Germline assignment: CDR1 MDHEN and CDR2 SYDVKM. With V trimmed by 7 bases and J by 0 bases, 7 bases remained unmatched. The CDR3 is 15 residues long.

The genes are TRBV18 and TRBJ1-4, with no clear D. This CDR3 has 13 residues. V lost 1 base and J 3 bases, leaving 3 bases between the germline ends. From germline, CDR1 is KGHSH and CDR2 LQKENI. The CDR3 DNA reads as TGTGCCAGCTCACCACTCTCTAATGAAAAACTGTTTTTT. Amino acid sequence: CASSPLSNEKLFF.

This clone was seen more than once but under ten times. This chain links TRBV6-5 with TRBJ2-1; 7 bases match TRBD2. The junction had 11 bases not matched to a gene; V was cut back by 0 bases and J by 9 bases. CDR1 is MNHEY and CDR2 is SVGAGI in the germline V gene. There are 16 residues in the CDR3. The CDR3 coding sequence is TGTGCCAGCAGTTACTCGTCTTTGCGGGAGAGGGCTGAGCAGTTCTTC. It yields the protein CASSYSSLRERAEQFF.